This TCR beta chain is drawn from a study of blood T cells in healthy people across ages. Overall study results and limits: Naive T cell percentage strongly correlated with TCR beta diversity. It was not known whether donors were CMV positive (a possible confounder of expanded clonotype changes).

This clonotype appeared many times. The antigen remains undetermined. A J-beta primer mix and a sample-barcoded 5' primer were used in a second PCR of about 6 to 12 cycles. TCRdb re-called the 5' RACE reads with MiXCR, one entry per CDR3 protein. The sample contains a few hundred thousand distinct CDR3 sequences, roughly 29% of which appear only once. The people who gave samples were healthy Caucasians from Russia, aged about 6 to 100. Germline CDR1 is LGHDT and CDR2 is YNNKEL (reference sequence). V lost 1 base, J lost 5 bases, and 8 bases lay in between. This CDR3 comprises 13 residues. J is TRBJ1-2 and V is TRBV3-1; D perhaps matches TRBD1 (5 bases). The sequence was collected from a woman in her 70s in good health. Source material: blood. In nucleotides, the CDR3 is TGTGCCAGCAGCCAAGTACGGGGGTATGGCTACACCTTC. This gives the protein CASSQVRGYGYTF.